These 22 T cell receptor beta chains were all obtained from the same sample, sequenced in a study of CD8 T cells in ankylosing spondylitis. TCRdb recomputed calls from the 5' RACE reads with MiXCR, one row per CDR3 protein. Among roughly 200,000 distinct CDR3 sequences, around 13% were seen once, and the ten largest hold 15% to 20%. Sequencing was performed on blood, either unsorted or a sorted T cell fraction (not recorded which). Receptors originate from a male donor with ankylosing spondylitis or in good health (not recorded which).

The chain carries TRBV2 and TRBJ2-3; 9 bases agree with TRBD2. Germline-derived CDR1 and CDR2 are SNHLY and FYNNEI. The CDR3 loop spans 15 amino acids. V was pared by 5 bases and J by 4 bases, with 7 bases of the junction left unmatched. CDR3 DNA sequence: TGTGCCAGCAGTCCCGGGACTAGCACCGCAGATACGCAGTATTTT. Its protein is CASSPGTSTADTQYF. The whole variable domain, remainder taken from reference TRBV2 and TRBJ2-3, is EPEVTQTPSHQVTQMGQEVILRCVPISNHLYFYWYRQILGQKVEFLVSFYNNEISEKSEIFDDQFSVERPDGSNFTLKIRSTKLEDSAMYFCASSPGTSTADTQYFGPGTRLTVL.

This clonotype was seen only a few times. The V gene is TRBV27, the J gene TRBJ1-2; D perhaps matches TRBD1 (5 bases). The CDR3 loop spans 13 amino acids. Trimming shortened V by 6 bases and J by 7 bases, and 15 bases separated the two germline ends. Germline V CDR1 and CDR2: MNHEY, SMNVEV (reference sequence). CDR3 sequence reads: CASSPSGAAGYTF. CDR3 sequence (DNA): TGTGCCAGCAGCCCCTCTGGGGCAGCTGGCTACACCTTC.

The V gene is TRBV5-5, the J gene TRBJ2-5; 9 bases line up with TRBD2. The V segment lost 0 bases and the J segment 4 bases; nucleotides outside the gene matches: 1. The CDR3 contains 14 residues. Germline loops: CDR1 SGHKS, CDR2 YYEKEE (reference sequence). In DNA form, the CDR3 reads TGTGCCAGCAGCTTGGGTAGCGGGGGAGAGACCCAGTACTTC. As protein: CASSLGSGGETQYF. Supplemented by reference TRBV5-5 and TRBJ2-5, the full variable domain reads DAGVTQSPTHLIKTRGQQVTLRCSPISGHKSVSWYQQVLGQGPQFIFQYYEKEERGRGNFPDRFSARQFPNYSSELNVNALLLGDSALYLCASSLGSGGETQYFGPGTRLLVL.

The J gene is TRBJ2-1, the V gene TRBV6-5; unclear D gene. Germline CDR1 reads MNHEY; CDR2 reads SVGAGI. The CDR3 has 14 amino acids. V dropped 4 bases and J dropped 5 bases, with 12 bases sitting between them. As DNA, the CDR3 is TGTGCCAGCAGTTGGGAAGCGTTCAACAATGAGCAGTTCTTC. Translation gives CASSWEAFNNEQFF.

This clonotype appeared a few times. This chain joins TRBV15 and TRBJ2-5; 9 bases fit TRBD1. Trimming took 1 base from V and 4 from J; bases not matched to a gene: 4. This CDR3 is 15 amino acids long. Germline CDR1 is LNHNV and CDR2 is YYDKDF (reference sequence). The CDR3 DNA follows: TGTGCCACCAGCAGAGCAGACAGGGGGGGAGAGACCCAGTACTTC. Amino acid sequence: CATSRADRGGETQYF.

This clonotype was picked up many times. The chain is built from TRBV20-1 and TRBJ1-5; TRBD1 matches at 12 bases. Germline CDR1 reads DFQATT; CDR2 reads SNEGSKA (reference sequence). Trimming at V came to 6 bases and at J to 6 bases, leaving 9 bases not matched to a gene. The CDR3 is 15 residues long. The CDR3 region is CSALRDRGQGQPQHF. The DNA of the CDR3 is TGCAGTGCACTGAGGGACAGGGGGCAGGGTCAGCCCCAGCATTTT.

The J gene is TRBJ2-2, the V gene TRBV5-1; D ambiguous. The CDR3 is made up of 12 amino acids. CDR1 SGHRS and CDR2 YFSETQ come from the germline V gene. The germline V and J ends were trimmed by 2 bases and 7 bases, with 6 bases remaining between them. CDR3 protein: CASSLSNGELFF. CDR3 in DNA: TGCGCCAGCAGCTTATCAAACGGGGAGCTGTTTTTT.

This clonotype was picked up a small number of times. The gene calls are TRBV12-3 or TRBV12-4 and TRBJ2-3; TRBD1 is a possible D gene (6 bases). V shed 7 bases and J shed 2 bases, with 16 bases lying between them. The CDR3 loop spans 15 amino acids. DNA for the CDR3: TGTGCCAGCACCCGGACAGCATCCTACACAGATACGCAGTATTTT. Protein: CASTRTASYTDTQYF.

This clonotype was counted only a few times. J is TRBJ2-7 and V is TRBV27; D perhaps matches TRBD2 (6 bases). Per the germline V gene, CDR1 is MNHEY and CDR2 is SMNVEV (reference sequence). Trimming took off 8 bases at V and 7 bases at J, with 15 bases between the two ends. The length of the CDR3 is 12 residues. This CDR3 reads CASRDGGGEQYF. The DNA of the CDR3 is TGTGCCAGCCGGGACGGCGGAGGGGAGCAGTACTTC.

The J gene is TRBJ1-1, the V gene TRBV5-4, with D hard to call. The CDR3 contains 13 residues. The V and J ends lost 0 bases and 4 bases respectively, with 7 bases between them. Germline lookup yields CDR1 SGHNT and CDR2 YYREEE (reference sequence). The CDR3 region is CASSLVPGTEAFF. The CDR3 bases are TGTGCCAGCAGCTTGGTCCCGGGCACTGAAGCTTTCTTT.

This clonotype showed up just a few times. The chain is built from TRBV29-1 and TRBJ2-5, with TRBD2 as a possible D gene (6 bases). The CDR3 is 15 residues long. V was clipped by 6 bases and J by 1 base, with 18 bases between them. Per the germline V gene, CDR1 is SQVTM and CDR2 is ANQGSEA. The CDR3 reads CSVIGRGRIQETQYF. CDR3 coding DNA: TGCAGCGTAATCGGGCGGGGCAGAATCCAAGAGACCCAGTACTTC.

The V gene is TRBV7-2, the J gene TRBJ2-7, with D perhaps matching TRBD1 or TRBD2 (5 bases each). V was pared by 0 bases and J by 4 bases, with 13 bases between. The CDR3 extends over 15 amino acids. CDR1 SGHTA and CDR2 FQGNSA come from the germline V gene. The CDR3 sequence: CASSLAGWGLYEQYF. CDR3 nucleotides: TGTGCCAGCAGCTTAGCGGGATGGGGGTTATACGAGCAGTACTTC.

This chain uses TRBV12-3 or TRBV12-4 with TRBJ2-3; D is ambiguous. The CDR3 covers 12 residues. V was cut by 4 bases and J by 5 bases, with 7 bases left in between. The CDR3 region has the DNA TGTGCCAGCAGTTGGACGGGAGATACGCAGTATTTT. Translation: CASSWTGDTQYF.

The CDR3 here is CAISVGLAGEETQYF. The CDR3 DNA sequence: TGTGCCATCAGTGTCGGACTAGCGGGAGAGGAGACCCAGTACTTC. The chain has TRBV10-3 and TRBJ2-5, with TRBD2 identical over 13 bases. The CDR3 consists of 15 residues. Germline lookup yields CDR1 ENHRY and CDR2 SYGVKD. Germline trimming cut 4 bases from V and 5 bases from J; bases unmatched to any gene: 4.

The V gene is TRBV4-1, the J gene TRBJ2-6; a weak D match, TRBD2 (6 bases). CDR1 is MGHRA and CDR2 is YSYEKL in the germline V gene. V was trimmed by 8 bases and J by 0 bases, leaving 8 bases between them. The CDR3 sequence is 14 residues long. The CDR3 nucleotides are TGCGCCAGCGGCGGGGTCTCTGGGGCCAACGTCCTGACTTTC. This encodes CASGGVSGANVLTF.

This clonotype has more than one count but fewer than ten. The V gene is TRBV6-5, the J gene TRBJ2-3; no clear D gene. V shed 2 bases and J shed 2 bases, with 5 bases lying between them. Germline assignment: CDR1 MNHEY and CDR2 SVGAGI. This CDR3 has 13 amino acids. The CDR3 sequence: CASSYGYTDTQYF. For the CDR3, the DNA is TGTGCCAGCAGTTACGGGTACACAGATACGCAGTATTTT.

This clonotype was seen repeatedly, ten times or more. The chain carries TRBV4-1 and TRBJ2-1; weak D call: TRBD1 (5 bases). CDR3 size: 11 residues. The ends were cut back, 8 bases at V and 9 bases at J, with 11 bases in the middle. CDR1 and CDR2 (germline): MGHRA, YSYEKL. In DNA form, the CDR3 reads TGCGCCAGCGGCTCTAGGGGTGAGCAGTTCTTC. It specifies CASGSRGEQFF.

The V call is TRBV6-1, the J call TRBJ2-7; 7 bases map to TRBD1. The length of the CDR3 is 14 residues. The V segment lost 5 bases and the J segment 2 bases; nucleotides outside the gene matches: 6. CDR1 is MNHNS and CDR2 is SASEGT in the germline V gene. The CDR3 is CASSTTGAPYEQYF. DNA of the CDR3: TGTGCCAGCAGTACCACAGGGGCCCCCTACGAGCAGTACTTC.

The chain joins TRBV12-3 or TRBV12-4 to TRBJ1-4; D may be TRBD1 (5 bases). V lost 7 bases to trimming and J lost 6 bases, with 15 bases between them. This CDR3 is 14 amino acids long. For the CDR3, the DNA is TGTGCCAGCACCCAGGAGGGGTCGTATGAAAAACTGTTTTTT. Residues: CASTQEGSYEKLFF.

This clonotype came up a few times. The chain links TRBV30 to TRBJ1-2; no definite D call. The ends were cut back, 2 bases at V and 5 bases at J, with 6 bases in the middle. The CDR3 is 11 residues long. Germline CDR1 and CDR2: GTSNPN and SVGIG (reference sequence). The CDR3 here is CAWSWGYGYTF. The CDR3 DNA is TGTGCCTGGAGTTGGGGTTATGGCTACACCTTC.

This clonotype was observed a few times. This chain uses TRBV20-1 with TRBJ2-5, with 8 positions matching TRBD2. Germline values: CDR1 DFQATT, CDR2 SNEGSKA (reference sequence). The V segment lost 6 bases and the J segment 4 bases; nucleotides outside the gene matches: 10. The CDR3 has 14 amino acids. The CDR3 loop reads CSARSGRMTETQYF. The DNA of the CDR3 is TGCAGTGCCCGGAGCGGGAGAATGACAGAGACCCAGTACTTC.

The sample holds many counts of this clonotype. The chain recombines TRBV5-1 with TRBJ2-1; 7 nucleotides align to TRBD2. V lost 2 bases to trimming and J lost 2 bases; unmatched junction nucleotides: 7. This CDR3 has 16 amino acids. The germline gives CDR1 SGHRS, CDR2 YFSETQ. The CDR3 is CASSFLSGGTYNEQFF. Here the CDR3 DNA reads TGCGCCAGCAGCTTTTTATCCGGGGGGACCTACAATGAGCAGTTCTTC.